Shown below are 9 T cell receptor beta chains from a single sample sequenced in a study of cytomegalovirus exposure and HLA in healthy donors. The PCR contained 60 Vbeta and 13 Jbeta primers. Assay: immunoSEQ multiplex PCR; the TCRdb copy retains only in-frame clones and omits some. The sample consists of approximately 150,000 clones, about two thirds of them appearing once. Material for sequencing was PBMCs. Receptors originate from a woman under 40 in good health and CMV-seronegative.

This chain joins TRBV4-1 and TRBJ2-1; D possibly corresponds to TRBD2 (6 bases). The germline V gene has CDR1 MGHRA and CDR2 YSYEKL. The CDR3 length is 16 residues. With 4 bases removed from V and 9 bases from J, the gap between germline ends came to 22 bases. This CDR3 reads CASSLLGRGRFGEQFF. CDR3 bases: TGCGCCAGCAGCCTCCTCGGACGAGGGAGGTTCGGTGAGCAGTTCTTC.

The V gene is TRBV18, the J gene TRBJ1-5; 7 bases match TRBD1. The CDR3 runs 14 residues. Germline V gives CDR1 KGHSH, CDR2 LQKENI. After removal of 3 bases from V and 5 bases from J, the junction contained 4 bases not matched to a gene. CDR3 DNA: TGTGCCAGCTCACCTGGGACAGAGGATCAGCCCCAGCATTTT. Translating gives CASSPGTEDQPQHF.

The chain employs TRBV15 and TRBJ2-1, with D unclear. V gave up 3 bases and J gave up 0 bases, with 9 bases separating them. Germline CDR1 is LNHNV and CDR2 is YYDKDF (reference sequence). The CDR3 spans 15 residues. The CDR3 protein is CATSRDRLSYNEQFF. The CDR3 coding sequence is TGTGCCACCAGCAGGGATCGACTCTCCTACAATGAGCAGTTCTTC. The whole variable domain, filled in from reference TRBV15 and TRBJ2-1, reads DAMVIQNPRYQVTQFGKPVTLSCSQTLNHNVMYWYQQKSSQAPKLLFHYYDKDFNNEADTPDNFQSRRPNTSFCFLDIRSPGLGDTAMYLCATSRDRLSYNEQFFGPGTRLTVL.

This clone appeared a single time. The rearrangement links TRBV15 to TRBJ1-2; 8 positions match TRBD1. Germline trimming cut 2 bases from V and 8 bases from J; bases unmatched to any gene: 4. The CDR3 runs to 13 residues. CDR1 LNHNV and CDR2 YYDKDF come from the germline V gene (reference sequence). In DNA, the CDR3 is TGTGCCACCAGCAGACAGGGGGCCAGGGGCTACACCTTC. The encoded protein is CATSRQGARGYTF.

This chain joins TRBV11-2 and TRBJ1-3, with D hard to call. V gave up 5 bases and J gave up 7 bases, with 18 bases separating them. Germline assignment: CDR1 SGHAT and CDR2 FQNNGV. CDR3 length: 15 residues. CDR3 nucleotides: TGTGCCAGCAGCCCGCGGCCGCGAAGAGTTAACACCATATATTTT. As protein: CASSPRPRRVNTIYF.

The chain has TRBV29-1 and TRBJ1-3; a possible D gene is TRBD1 (5 bases). Trimming left V 2 bases short and J 4 bases short, with 9 bases between. The germline gives CDR1 SQVTM, CDR2 ANQGSEA. The CDR3 length is 13 residues. CDR3 loop: CSVERGSGNTIYF. In nucleotides, the CDR3 is TGCAGCGTTGAAAGGGGTTCCGGAAACACCATATATTTT.

This chain uses TRBV7-6 with TRBJ2-5, with 8 bases aligning to TRBD1. The J call could be wrong; TRBJ2-7 is a better fit for the DNA end. Germline CDR1 SGHVS, CDR2 FNYEAQ. The CDR3 consists of 17 residues. CDR3 DNA: TGTGCCAGCAGCTTAGAAGGGGGACAGGTTCCCTCCTACGAGCAGTACTTC. It translates to CASSLEGGQVPSYEQYF.

The chain joins TRBV4-3 to TRBJ2-1; 11 bases map to TRBD2. This CDR3 spans 17 amino acids. V shed 2 bases and J 1 base; nucleotides not matched to a gene: 4. The germline V gene encodes CDR1 LGHNA and CDR2 YSLEER. The CDR3 DNA reads as TGCGCCAGCAGCCAATTGACTAGCGGGGTGTCCTACAATGAGCAGTTCTTC. Translating gives CASSQLTSGVSYNEQFF.

The gene calls are TRBV7-2 and TRBJ2-6, with a weak D call TRBD1 (5 bases). The CDR3 length is 15 residues. V gave up 5 bases and J gave up 2 bases, with 10 bases separating them. CDR1 and CDR2 from the germline V gene are SGHTA and FQGNSA. CDR3 nucleotides: TGTGCCAGCAGCATAACAGGTGCTGGGGCCAACGTCCTGACTTTC. Translated, it gives CASSITGAGANVLTF.